This T cell receptor (beta chain) was captured by sequencing in a study of blood T cell repertoires in COVID-19. About the research overall: COVID-19 samples from acute and convalescent phases originated in the United States, Italy and Spain.

The V segment lost 1 base and the J segment 8 bases; nucleotides outside the gene matches: 3. Germline-derived CDR1 and CDR2 are LGHNT and FRNRAP. The CDR3 spans 15 residues. The authors' processing: Using reference gene primer amplification, nucleated cell counts were estimated. Data came from immunoSEQ multiplex PCR; TCRdb stores just in-frame clones and leaves some out. D and trimming come from the DNA, and the V and J calls and clone size come from that table. The repertoire includes some 170,000 clones, around 81% of them detected once, and 11% sits in the top ten. This TCR derives from a man in his 60s with active or convalescent COVID-19. The chain has TRBV12-5 and TRBJ2-1; 12 bases agree with TRBD2. The sample consisted of peripheral blood. CDR3 nucleotides: TGTGCTAGTGGTTTGGGACTAGCGGGAGACGATGAGCAGTTCTTC. Translated: CASGLGLAGDDEQFF.